This is a list of T cell receptor beta chains from one sample in a study of T cells after yellow fever vaccination. TCRdb re-called the 5' RACE reads through MiXCR, storing one row per CDR3 protein. Found here are approximately 160,000 distinct CDR3 sequences, roughly a tenth of them singletons; the top ten hold approximately 39%. Source: CD8+ T cells sorted from PBMCs, taken 45 days after the yellow fever booster vaccination. These receptors all come from a man between 18 and 35 years old who received the YFV17D yellow fever vaccine. Both conserved end residues are trimmed from each CDR3.

V gene: TRBV29-1; CDR3 protein: SASTRGLGNTEAF
V gene: TRBV3-1; CDR3 protein: ASSRLGQGLSSYGYT
V gene: TRBV6-6; CDR3 protein: ASSHQGTGELF
V gene: TRBV25-1; CDR3 protein: ASSGTGDAGELF
V gene: TRBV20-1; CDR3 protein: SATTRGNTEAF
V gene: TRBV6-5; CDR3 protein: ASSYSSPSGGLRYHEQY
V gene: TRBV7-2; CDR3 protein: ASKASPADTQY
V gene: TRBV7-9; CDR3 protein: ASRGQGFYGYT
V gene: TRBV6-6; CDR3 protein: ASTGPGSSYNEQF
V gene: TRBV5-1; CDR3 protein: ASSAPGQGNNEQF
V gene: TRBV6-4; CDR3 protein: ASSPRLAGAPGNEQF
V gene: TRBV7-9; CDR3 protein: ASSLGMHAGTTDTQY
V gene: TRBV10-2; CDR3 protein: ASSSPQTGAETQY
V gene: TRBV27; CDR3 protein: ASSLASTDTQY
V gene: TRBV29-1; CDR3 protein: SATLAGGYNEQF
V gene: TRBV27; CDR3 protein: ASTRAGPGTDTQY
V gene: TRBV27; CDR3 protein: ASSPVPHTEAF
V gene: TRBV3-1; CDR3 protein: ASSAGQGIGETQY
V gene: TRBV11-2; CDR3 protein: ASSSGARVPFAGELF
V gene: TRBV9; CDR3 protein: ASSANRLTDHQETQY
V gene: TRBV9; CDR3 protein: ASSVKGTGGTQY
V gene: TRBV28; CDR3 protein: ASSLGQGGDQETQY
V gene: TRBV12-3/TRBV12-4; CDR3 protein: ASSWTGSGNTIY
V gene: TRBV5-1; CDR3 protein: ASSFEGTSRNEQF
V gene: TRBV12-3/TRBV12-4; CDR3 protein: ATMWGYNEQF
V gene: TRBV7-9; CDR3 protein: ASSPGPLYNEQF
V gene: TRBV27; CDR3 protein: ASRPGTEESPLH
V gene: TRBV7-2; CDR3 protein: ASSPRLAGGGETQY
V gene: TRBV27; CDR3 protein: ASSTLTASGANVLT
V gene: TRBV7-2; CDR3 protein: ASSLVRKNTEAF
V gene: TRBV5-1; CDR3 protein: ASSTGTGSVYTEAF
V gene: TRBV4-3; CDR3 protein: ASSQEGSANEQF
V gene: TRBV4-1; CDR3 protein: ASSQEGGGLIGELF
V gene: TRBV27; CDR3 protein: ASSFLPFGSGELF
V gene: TRBV2; CDR3 protein: ALLVSNEQF
V gene: TRBV6-2/TRBV6-3; CDR3 protein: ASTSPQARGGTYEQY
V gene: TRBV7-9; CDR3 protein: ASSHPGTGEEKLF
V gene: TRBV7-9; CDR3 protein: ASTWTAIYNEQF
V gene: TRBV28; CDR3 protein: ASSSGQGRSEETQY
V gene: TRBV5-4; CDR3 protein: ASSHEQAGGYT
V gene: TRBV29-1; CDR3 protein: SVAATNEKLF
V gene: TRBV4-2; CDR3 protein: ASSQDRGGRSPLH
V gene: TRBV9; CDR3 protein: ASSAGWGTSTDTQY
V gene: TRBV27; CDR3 protein: ASSLSEGSGKLF
V gene: TRBV24-1; CDR3 protein: ATSDRDRDWETQY
V gene: TRBV7-7; CDR3 protein: ASSLSGATNEKLF
V gene: TRBV9; CDR3 protein: ASSVGRGGHTDTQY
V gene: TRBV14; CDR3 protein: ASSSLPPNTGELF
V gene: TRBV5-5; CDR3 protein: ASSWMLKLQETQY
V gene: TRBV6-6; CDR3 protein: ASGSRANEKLF
V gene: TRBV7-9; CDR3 protein: ASSLELANYNEQF
V gene: TRBV7-3; CDR3 protein: ASSLTIEGANTGELF
V gene: TRBV5-1; CDR3 protein: ASSGRLAGTVGQY
V gene: TRBV6-2/TRBV6-3; CDR3 protein: ASSYYRGLDTEAF
V gene: TRBV20-1; CDR3 protein: SARPQLRATLQETQY
V gene: TRBV7-9; CDR3 protein: ASSARLTGDYGYT
V gene: TRBV5-1; CDR3 protein: ASSLGLAGAKDTQY
V gene: TRBV27; CDR3 protein: ASSLGTGLVDTQY
V gene: TRBV9; CDR3 protein: ASSVRASGGSNEQY
V gene: TRBV12-3/TRBV12-4; CDR3 protein: ASTLNPGLAGGTDTQY